This T cell receptor (beta chain) was found in a study of beta chain features in type 1 diabetes. Overall study: Sorted cells examined across all samples numbered approximately 100 million.

This clone appeared a few times. Its antigen is unidentified. As every portion of the isolated RNA was reverse transcribed, the sequencing read expressed TCRB transcripts. Repertoires were generated with immunoSEQ multiplex PCR, while TCRdb's copy carries only in-frame clones and drops some. The profile covers about 930,000 clones, with under 20% appearing a single time and 0.02% to 0.025% taken by the ten largest. V trimming: 5 bases; J trimming: 7 bases; junction bases outside the gene matches: 4. Germline loops: CDR1 SGHTA, CDR2 FQGNSA. The CDR3 loop spans 14 amino acids. Regarding the study as a whole: Fewer insertions but more deletions were seen at VDJ junctions in type 1 diabetes patients. Among patients, naive, central memory and Treg TCRB repertoires appeared more similar than among healthy donors. The analysis here could not establish whether HLA type shapes TCRB rearrangement.

The sequence was collected from a woman younger than 35 in good health. This chain connects TRBV7-2 to TRBJ2-1; 11 bases line up with TRBD2. The sample taken for sequencing was naive CD4+ T cells from blood. The CDR3 nucleotides are TGTGCCAGCAGCCGAAGACTAGCGGGAAATGAGCAGTTCTTC. Translating gives CASSRRLAGNEQFF.